Following are 28 T cell receptor beta chains from one sample sequenced in a study of blood T cell repertoires in COVID-19. The data were produced by immunoSEQ multiplex PCR, yet TCRdb's version contains in-frame clones alone and is incomplete. The sample comprises about 290,000 clones, around 90% of which are singletons, and about 1.7% rests with the top ten. What was sequenced was PBMCs or T cells enriched from blood (not recorded which). The receptors stem from a woman aged 40 to 55 who had recovered from COVID-19.

A word on this clone: Just one base apart from a much larger clone, this may be a read error. The chain links TRBV6-1 to TRBJ1-1, with no clear D. Trimming cost V 2 bases and J 0 bases, with 4 bases left between them. The CDR3 sequence is 13 residues long. Germline CDR1 MNHNS, CDR2 SASEGT. CDR3 coding DNA: TGTGCCAGCAGTGAACAGGTGAACACTGAAGCTTTCTTT. Residues: CASSEQVNTEAFF.

This sequence joins TRBV23-1 and TRBJ1-5; 12 positions agree with TRBD1. TRBV23-1 is marked as an open reading frame, function uncertain. The CDR3 runs 19 residues. With V trimmed by 1 base and J by 2 bases, 9 bases remained unmatched. The CDR3 loop is CASSQLRDRGPCGNQPQHF. Written as DNA, the CDR3 is TGCGCCAGCAGTCAATTAAGGGACAGGGGGCCTTGTGGCAATCAGCCCCAGCATTTT.

This chain uses TRBV15 with TRBJ2-2, with D possibly being TRBD1 (5 bases). Per germline, CDR1 LNHNV and CDR2 YYDKDF (reference sequence). V was clipped by 5 bases and J by 2 bases, with 12 bases between them. CDR3 size: 15 residues. The CDR3 region is CATSGRALNTGELFF. In nucleotides, the CDR3 is TGTGCCACCAGCGGCAGGGCGCTTAACACCGGGGAGCTGTTTTTT.

The genes are TRBV6-5 and TRBJ1-1, with a possible D match to TRBD1 (6 bases). The germline V gene has CDR1 MNHEY and CDR2 SVGAGI. The CDR3 has 12 residues. Trimming shortened V by 10 bases and J by 6 bases, and 15 bases separated the two germline ends. The CDR3 is CATEGVVAEAFF. CDR3 nucleotide sequence: TGTGCCACCGAGGGGGTGGTCGCTGAAGCTTTCTTT.

This chain uses TRBV3-1 (or the pseudogene TRBV3-2) with TRBJ2-2; tentative D call: TRBD2 (5 bases). Germline assignment: CDR1 LGHDT and CDR2 YNNKEL (reference sequence). The CDR3 is made up of 14 amino acids. The ends were cut back, 4 bases at V and 1 base at J, with 7 bases in the middle. In nucleotides, the CDR3 is TGTGCCAGCAGCCTGGACTTGAACACCGGGGAGCTGTTTTTT. Translating it yields CASSLDLNTGELFF.

The chain uses TRBV20-1 and TRBJ2-6; the D gene is possibly TRBD2 (5 bases). The CDR3 length is 14 residues. Germline V CDR1 and CDR2: DFQATT, SNEGSKA (reference sequence). Trimming shortened V by 3 bases and J by 13 bases, and 19 bases separated the two germline ends. As DNA, the CDR3 is TGCAGTGCTAGTAGTATGGGGAGCGGAAGGGTCCTGACTTTC. As protein: CSASSMGSGRVLTF.

The chain links TRBV7-2 to TRBJ2-7; TRBD1 is a possible D gene (5 bases). Trimming stripped 5 bases from V and 2 bases from J, with 16 bases between. The CDR3 contains 15 residues. Germline V CDR1 and CDR2: SGHTA, FQGNSA. The CDR3, as DNA: TGTGCCAGCAGCCCCTCCAGGGTATGGACCTACGAGCAGTACTTC. Encoded protein: CASSPSRVWTYEQYF.

The J gene is TRBJ2-7, the V gene TRBV7-2, with no clear D. V lost 1 base and J lost 3, with 7 bases in between. CDR1 and CDR2 from the germline V gene are SGHTA and FQGNSA. CDR3 length: 13 residues. The CDR3, as DNA: TGTGCCAGCAGCTTAGGCCAGAACTACGAGCAGTACTTC. Translating it yields CASSLGQNYEQYF.

This chain links TRBV28 with TRBJ1-3, with 8 bases that match TRBD1. The trim removed 5 bases at V and 9 bases at J, leaving 15 bases unmatched. The CDR3 is made up of 16 amino acids. Germline assignment: CDR1 MDHEN and CDR2 SYDVKM. CDR3 nucleotide sequence: TGTGCCAGCAGTCCAAAACGAAGACAGGGGCGAGGCACCATATATTTT. Residues: CASSPKRRQGRGTIYF.

The chain couples TRBV11-2 to TRBJ1-2; D remains unclear. V gave up 4 bases and J gave up 3 bases, with 18 bases separating them. This CDR3 region has 16 residues. CDR1 is SGHAT, CDR2 FQNNGV, per germline. The CDR3 reads CASSSGLNQRHYGYTF. DNA for the CDR3: TGTGCCAGCAGCTCAGGACTTAACCAAAGGCACTATGGCTACACCTTC.

This chain uses TRBV15 with TRBJ1-5; tentatively, D is TRBD1 (5 bases). Trimming cost V 0 bases and J 3 bases, with 15 bases left between them. Germline V lookup: CDR1 LNHNV, CDR2 YYDKDF (reference sequence). This CDR3 comprises 17 residues. The DNA of the CDR3 is TGTGCCACCAGCAGAGATAGGCAGGGCCGAACCAATCAGCCCCAGCATTTT. Amino acid sequence: CATSRDRQGRTNQPQHF.

This chain joins TRBV19 and TRBJ1-5; 9 nucleotides match TRBD1. Germline loops: CDR1 LNHDA, CDR2 SQIVND (reference sequence). The CDR3 contains 14 residues. The V segment lost 5 bases and the J segment 7 bases; nucleotides outside the gene matches: 6. CDR3 residues: CASSRDRVKQPQHF. The DNA of the CDR3 is TGTGCCAGTAGTCGGGACAGGGTAAAACAGCCCCAGCATTTT.

The rearrangement joins TRBV6-5 to TRBJ1-5; D not certain. The V gene's germline CDR1 is MNHEY and CDR2 SVGAGI. CDR3 length: 14 residues. Trimming removed 0 bases from V and 2 bases from J, with 5 bases in between. CDR3 coding DNA: TGTGCCAGCAGTTACTCTCCGGGCAATCAGCCCCAGCATTTT. Amino acids: CASSYSPGNQPQHF.

This clone occurred once. This chain links TRBV6-5 with TRBJ1-2, with TRBD1 as a possible D gene (6 bases). The CDR3 covers 14 residues. The V gene's germline CDR1 is MNHEY and CDR2 SVGAGI. With 3 bases removed from V and 10 bases from J, the gap between germline ends came to 18 bases. The CDR3 DNA reads as TGTGCCAGCAGTTATGACCCCACAGGGAGAGACTACACCTTC. This codes for CASSYDPTGRDYTF.

The sample holds one count of this clone. V is TRBV27 and J is TRBJ1-6; D call uncertain. The CDR3 loop spans 14 amino acids. V was pared by 3 bases and J by 9 bases, with 12 bases between. Germline V CDR1 and CDR2: MNHEY, SMNVEV (reference sequence). DNA for the CDR3: TGTGCCAGCAGTTTGGAGGGTTTCGCTTCACCCCTCCACTTT. It specifies CASSLEGFASPLHF.

The chain recombines TRBV3-1 (or the pseudogene TRBV3-2) with TRBJ2-1; D gene unclear. Trimming removed 5 bases at V and 6 bases at J, with 14 bases between. The V gene's germline CDR1 is LGHDT and CDR2 YNNKEL (reference sequence). The CDR3 covers 14 residues. CDR3 DNA sequence: TGTGCCAGCAGCACGATCCCCGGCGGCAATGAGCAGTTCTTC. Protein product: CASSTIPGGNEQFF.

The genes are TRBV5-1 and TRBJ1-5, with TRBD1 as a possible D gene (5 bases). The CDR3 contains 15 residues. CDR1 is SGHRS and CDR2 is YFSETQ in the germline V gene. V lost 1 base and J 1 base, leaving 9 bases between the germline ends. The CDR3 nucleotides read TGCGCCAGCAGCTTGCGGTCAGGGAGCAATCAGCCCCAGCATTTT. Its translation is CASSLRSGSNQPQHF.

The rearrangement joins TRBV7-8 to TRBJ1-2; D is perhaps TRBD1 (6 bases). In germline, CDR1 is SGHVS, CDR2 FQNEAQ. Trimming took 5 bases from V and 3 from J, leaving 22 bases between them. This CDR3 contains 17 residues. The CDR3 region is CASSPLRSRGEYYGYTF. Here the CDR3 DNA reads TGTGCCAGCAGCCCCCTCCGATCCAGGGGAGAATACTATGGCTACACCTTC.

The V call is TRBV5-1, the J call TRBJ1-4; D might be TRBD1 (5 bases). The V end was cut by 1 base, the J end by 15 bases, with 16 bases between. CDR1 and CDR2 from the germline V gene are SGHRS and YFSETQ. The CDR3 is made up of 13 amino acids. The CDR3 is CASSLRGDYSLFF. The CDR3 DNA sequence: TGCGCCAGCAGCTTGCGAGGGGACTATTCGTTGTTTTTT.

The chain joins TRBV18 to TRBJ1-5; tentative D call: TRBD1 (5 bases). Germline V gene sequence: CDR1 KGHSH, CDR2 LQKENI. V dropped 2 bases and J dropped 11 bases, with 22 bases sitting between them. This CDR3 has 16 amino acids. This CDR3 reads CASSPRGVASVRAQHF. The CDR3 DNA reads TGTGCCAGCTCACCAAGGGGCGTCGCCTCTGTTAGGGCCCAGCATTTT.

The chain links TRBV10-2 to TRBJ2-3; perhaps TRBD2 as D (5 bases). V was clipped by 6 bases and J by 0 bases, with 19 bases between them. CDR1 and CDR2 (germline): WSHSY, SAAADI. The CDR3 loop spans 17 amino acids. The CDR3 here is CASRGGRLGYSTDTQYF. CDR3 sequence (DNA): TGCGCCAGCAGAGGAGGCAGGTTGGGGTATAGCACAGATACGCAGTATTTT.

The V gene is TRBV5-4, the J gene TRBJ2-7; D may be TRBD1 (6 bases). Germline assignment: CDR1 SGHNT and CDR2 YYREEE (reference sequence). V lost 5 bases to trimming and J lost 0 bases, with 15 bases between them. This CDR3 is 15 amino acids long. Written as DNA, the CDR3 is TGTGCCAGCAGACCCGACAGGTTACACTCCTACGAGCAGTACTTC. This sequence encodes CASRPDRLHSYEQYF. The complete variable domain, with remaining parts taken from reference TRBV5-4 and TRBJ2-7, reads ETGVTQSPTHLIKTRGQQVTLRCSSQSGHNTVSWYQQALGQGPQFIFQYYREEENGRGNFPPRFSGLQFPNYSSELNVNALELDDSALYLCASRPDRLHSYEQYFGPGTRLTVT.

This clone was picked up one time. The chain is built from TRBV18 and TRBJ1-2, with 9 bases lining up with TRBD1. Germline loops: CDR1 KGHSH, CDR2 LQKENI. V shed 0 bases, J shed 7 bases, and the junction held 9 bases outside the gene matches. CDR3 size: 16 residues. The CDR3 bases are TGTGCCAGCTCACCACCACAGGGGGCGAAGACTGGTGGCTACACCTTC. It specifies CASSPPQGAKTGGYTF.

The chain is built from TRBV10-3 and TRBJ2-3, with D possibly being TRBD1 (6 bases). In germline, CDR1 is ENHRY, CDR2 SYGVKD. CDR3 length: 15 amino acids. Trimming pared 1 base from V and 2 bases from J, leaving 10 bases between. In nucleotides, the CDR3 is TGTGCCATCAGTGAGTACGGGACAATCACAGATACGCAGTATTTT. This translates into CAISEYGTITDTQYF.

This chain joins TRBV10-3 and TRBJ2-3, with D hard to call. Germline values: CDR1 ENHRY, CDR2 SYGVKD. V shed 10 bases and J shed 5 bases, with 19 bases lying between them. This CDR3 comprises 14 residues. The CDR3: CATSLGLQLDTQYF. In DNA form, the CDR3 reads TGTGCCACGTCCCTGGGTTTACAGCTAGATACGCAGTATTTT.

Comment on this clone: Other DNA sequences in the sample encode the same CDR3. CDR3 coding DNA: TGTGCCAGCTCTCAGCAGGGGTCGGGCACTGAAGCTTTCTTT. This sequence encodes CASSQQGSGTEAFF. The chain uses TRBV2 and TRBJ1-1, with TRBD1 as a possible D gene (6 bases). The germline gives CDR1 SNHLY, CDR2 FYNNEI. This CDR3 contains 14 residues. V lost 8 bases to trimming and J lost 4 bases, with 17 bases between them. The entire variable domain, with the rest obtained from reference TRBV2 and TRBJ1-1, is as follows: EPEVTQTPSHQVTQMGQEVILRCVPISNHLYFYWYRQILGQKVEFLVSFYNNEISEKSEIFDDQFSVERPDGSNFTLKIRSTKLEDSAMYFCASSQQGSGTEAFFGQGTRLTVV.

This clone was picked up one time. This sequence joins TRBV27 and TRBJ2-1; 11 bases map to TRBD2. J was trimmed by 2 bases and V by 6 bases; bases with no gene match: 3. Germline CDR1 is MNHEY and CDR2 is SMNVEV (reference sequence). The CDR3 sequence is 15 residues long. The CDR3 loop reads CASRLAGGPYNEQFF. In DNA, the CDR3 is TGTGCCAGCAGGCTAGCGGGGGGCCCCTACAATGAGCAGTTCTTC.

This sequence joins TRBV5-4 and TRBJ1-2; 7 positions agree with TRBD1. Losses at the gene ends were 4 bases for V and 5 bases for J; bases not matched to a gene: 11. Germline CDR1 is SGHNT and CDR2 is YYREEE (reference sequence). This CDR3 has 15 amino acids. The CDR3 nucleotides are TGTGCCAGCAGCGCCACAACAGGGACAGCGTATGGCTACACCTTC. Its translation is CASSATTGTAYGYTF.